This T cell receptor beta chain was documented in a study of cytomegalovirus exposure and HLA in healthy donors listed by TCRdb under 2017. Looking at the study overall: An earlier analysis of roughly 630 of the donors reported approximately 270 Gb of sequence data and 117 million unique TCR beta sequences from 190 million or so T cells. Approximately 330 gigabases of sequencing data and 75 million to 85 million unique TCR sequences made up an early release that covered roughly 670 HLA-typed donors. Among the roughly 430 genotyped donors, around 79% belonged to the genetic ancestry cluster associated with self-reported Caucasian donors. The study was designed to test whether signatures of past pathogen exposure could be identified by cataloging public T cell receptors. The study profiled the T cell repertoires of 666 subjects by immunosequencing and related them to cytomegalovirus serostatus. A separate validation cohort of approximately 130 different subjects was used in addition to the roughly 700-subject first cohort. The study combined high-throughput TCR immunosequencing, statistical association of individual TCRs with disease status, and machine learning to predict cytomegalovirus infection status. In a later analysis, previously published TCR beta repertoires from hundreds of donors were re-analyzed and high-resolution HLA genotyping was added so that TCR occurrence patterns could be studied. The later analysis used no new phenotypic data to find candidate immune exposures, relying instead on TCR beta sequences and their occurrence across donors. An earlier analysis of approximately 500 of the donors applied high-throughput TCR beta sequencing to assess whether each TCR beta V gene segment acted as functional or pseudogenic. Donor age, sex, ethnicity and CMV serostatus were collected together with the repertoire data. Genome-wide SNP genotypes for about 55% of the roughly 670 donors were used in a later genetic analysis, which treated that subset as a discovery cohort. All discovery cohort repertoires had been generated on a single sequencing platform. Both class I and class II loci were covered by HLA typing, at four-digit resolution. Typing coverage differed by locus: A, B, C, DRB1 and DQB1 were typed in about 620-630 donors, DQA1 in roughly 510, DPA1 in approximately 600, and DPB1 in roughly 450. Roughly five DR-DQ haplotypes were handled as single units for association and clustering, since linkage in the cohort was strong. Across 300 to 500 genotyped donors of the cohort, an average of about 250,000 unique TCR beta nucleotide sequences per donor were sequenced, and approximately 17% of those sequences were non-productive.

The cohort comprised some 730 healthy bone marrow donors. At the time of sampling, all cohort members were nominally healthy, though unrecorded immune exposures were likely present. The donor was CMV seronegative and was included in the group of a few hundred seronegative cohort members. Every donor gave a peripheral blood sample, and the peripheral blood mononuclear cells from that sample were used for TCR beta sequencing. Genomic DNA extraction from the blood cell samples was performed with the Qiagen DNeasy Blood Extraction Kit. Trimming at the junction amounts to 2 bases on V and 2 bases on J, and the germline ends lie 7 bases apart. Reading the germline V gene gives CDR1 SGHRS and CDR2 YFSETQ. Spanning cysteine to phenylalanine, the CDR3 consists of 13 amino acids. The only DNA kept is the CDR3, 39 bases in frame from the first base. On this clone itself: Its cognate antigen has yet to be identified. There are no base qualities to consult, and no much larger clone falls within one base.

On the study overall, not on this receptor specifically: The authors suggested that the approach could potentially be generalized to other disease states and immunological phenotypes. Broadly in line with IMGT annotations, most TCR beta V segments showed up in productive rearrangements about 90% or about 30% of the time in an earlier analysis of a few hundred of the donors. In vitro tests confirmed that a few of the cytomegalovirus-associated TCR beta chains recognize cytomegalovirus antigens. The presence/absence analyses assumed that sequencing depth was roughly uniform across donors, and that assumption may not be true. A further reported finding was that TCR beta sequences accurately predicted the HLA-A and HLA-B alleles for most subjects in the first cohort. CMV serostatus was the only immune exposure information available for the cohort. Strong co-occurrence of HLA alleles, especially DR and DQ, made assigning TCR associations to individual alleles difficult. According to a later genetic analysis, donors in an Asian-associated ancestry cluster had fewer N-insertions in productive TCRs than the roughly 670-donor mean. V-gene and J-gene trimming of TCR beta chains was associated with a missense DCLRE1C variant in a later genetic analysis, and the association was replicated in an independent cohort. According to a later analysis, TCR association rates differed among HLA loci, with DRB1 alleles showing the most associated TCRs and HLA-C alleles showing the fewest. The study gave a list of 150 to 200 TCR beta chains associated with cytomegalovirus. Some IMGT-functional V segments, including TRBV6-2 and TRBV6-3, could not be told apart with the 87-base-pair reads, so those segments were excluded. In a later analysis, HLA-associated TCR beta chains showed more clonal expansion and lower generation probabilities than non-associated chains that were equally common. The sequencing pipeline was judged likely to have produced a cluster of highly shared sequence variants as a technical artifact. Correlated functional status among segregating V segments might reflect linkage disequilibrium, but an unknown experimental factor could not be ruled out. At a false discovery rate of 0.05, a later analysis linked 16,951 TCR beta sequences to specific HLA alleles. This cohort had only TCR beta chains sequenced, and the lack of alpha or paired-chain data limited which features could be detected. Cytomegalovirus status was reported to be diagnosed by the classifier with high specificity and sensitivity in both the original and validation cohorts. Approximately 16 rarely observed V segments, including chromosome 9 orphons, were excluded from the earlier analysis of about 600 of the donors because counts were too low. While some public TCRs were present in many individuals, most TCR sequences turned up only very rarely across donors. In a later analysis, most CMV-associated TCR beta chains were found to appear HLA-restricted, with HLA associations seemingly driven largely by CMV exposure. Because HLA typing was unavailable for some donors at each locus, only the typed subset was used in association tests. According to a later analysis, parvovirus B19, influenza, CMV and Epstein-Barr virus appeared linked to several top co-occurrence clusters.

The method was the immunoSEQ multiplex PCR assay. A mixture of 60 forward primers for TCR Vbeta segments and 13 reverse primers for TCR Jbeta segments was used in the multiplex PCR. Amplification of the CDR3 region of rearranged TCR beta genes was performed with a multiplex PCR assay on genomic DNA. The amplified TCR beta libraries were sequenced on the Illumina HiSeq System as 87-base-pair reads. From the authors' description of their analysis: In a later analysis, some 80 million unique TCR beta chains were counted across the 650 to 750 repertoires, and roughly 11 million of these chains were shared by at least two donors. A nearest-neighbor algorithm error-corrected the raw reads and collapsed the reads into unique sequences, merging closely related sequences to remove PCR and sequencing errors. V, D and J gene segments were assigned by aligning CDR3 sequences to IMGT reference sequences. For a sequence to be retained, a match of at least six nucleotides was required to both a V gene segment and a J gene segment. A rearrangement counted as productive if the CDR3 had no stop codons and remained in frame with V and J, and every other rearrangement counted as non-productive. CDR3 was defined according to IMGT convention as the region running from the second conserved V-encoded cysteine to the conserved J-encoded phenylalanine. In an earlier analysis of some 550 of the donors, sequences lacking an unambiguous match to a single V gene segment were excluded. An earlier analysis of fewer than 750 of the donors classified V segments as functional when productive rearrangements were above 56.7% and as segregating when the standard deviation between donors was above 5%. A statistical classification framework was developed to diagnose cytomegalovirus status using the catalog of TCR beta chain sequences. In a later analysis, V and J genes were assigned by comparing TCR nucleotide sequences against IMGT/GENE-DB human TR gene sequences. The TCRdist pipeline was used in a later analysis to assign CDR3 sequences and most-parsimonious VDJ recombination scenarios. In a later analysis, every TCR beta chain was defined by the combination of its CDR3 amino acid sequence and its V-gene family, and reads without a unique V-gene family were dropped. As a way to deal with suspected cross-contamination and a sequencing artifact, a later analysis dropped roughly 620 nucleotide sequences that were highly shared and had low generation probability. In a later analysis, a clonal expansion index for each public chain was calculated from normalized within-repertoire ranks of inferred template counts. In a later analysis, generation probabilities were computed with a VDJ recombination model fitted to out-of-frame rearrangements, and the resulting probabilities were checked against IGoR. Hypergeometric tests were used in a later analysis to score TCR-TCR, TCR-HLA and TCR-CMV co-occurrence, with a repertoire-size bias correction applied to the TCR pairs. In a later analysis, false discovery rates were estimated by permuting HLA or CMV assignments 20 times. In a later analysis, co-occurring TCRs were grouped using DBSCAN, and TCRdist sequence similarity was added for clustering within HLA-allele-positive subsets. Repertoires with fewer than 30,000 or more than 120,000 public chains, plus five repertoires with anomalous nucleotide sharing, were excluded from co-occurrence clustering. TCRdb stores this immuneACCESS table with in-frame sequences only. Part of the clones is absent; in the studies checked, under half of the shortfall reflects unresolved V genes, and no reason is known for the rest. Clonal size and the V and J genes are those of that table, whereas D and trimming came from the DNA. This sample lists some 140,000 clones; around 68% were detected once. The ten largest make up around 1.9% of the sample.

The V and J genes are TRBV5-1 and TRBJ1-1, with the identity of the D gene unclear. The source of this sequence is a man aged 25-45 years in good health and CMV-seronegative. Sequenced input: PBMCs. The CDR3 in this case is CASSFDSNTEAFF. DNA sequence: TGCGCCAGCAGCTTCGACTCTAACACTGAAGCTTTCTTT.